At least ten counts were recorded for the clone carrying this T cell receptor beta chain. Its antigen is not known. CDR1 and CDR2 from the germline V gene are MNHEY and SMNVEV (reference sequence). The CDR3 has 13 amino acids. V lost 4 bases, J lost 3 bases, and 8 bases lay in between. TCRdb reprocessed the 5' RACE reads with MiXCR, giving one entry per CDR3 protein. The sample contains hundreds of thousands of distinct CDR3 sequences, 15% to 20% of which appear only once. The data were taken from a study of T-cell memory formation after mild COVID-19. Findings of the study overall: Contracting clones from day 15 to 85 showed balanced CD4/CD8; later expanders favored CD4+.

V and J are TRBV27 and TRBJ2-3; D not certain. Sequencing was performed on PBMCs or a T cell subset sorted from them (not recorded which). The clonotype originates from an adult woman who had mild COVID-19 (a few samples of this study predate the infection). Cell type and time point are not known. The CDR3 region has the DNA TGTGCCAGCAGTTACACCCGTACAGATACGCAGTATTTT. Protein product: CASSYTRTDTQYF.